This entry is about one TCR beta chain. Its matching antigen is unknown. Germline CDR1 is PRHDT and CDR2 is FYEKMQ (reference sequence). There are 16 residues in the CDR3. The junction had 4 bases not matched to a gene; V was cut back by 1 base and J by 3 bases. These data come from a study of shared clonotypes between healthy human individuals. Study-level information: CD4 naive cells filled three plates per donor, CD4 memory three, CD8 naive two and CD8 memory one. Findings and caveats of the study: The naive CD4 repertoires of several donors were compared, and approximately 4.7% of clonotypes were shared.

It was 150 to 200 ng DNA, 31,000 or so T cell genomes, that sorted-subset replicate PCRs used. TCRdb's table, derived via immunoSEQ multiplex PCR, lists solely in-frame clones and lacks some. The table has fewer than 1.8 million clones, about 98.5% seen once. The sequence came from a young man in good health. V usage is TRBV13 and J usage is TRBJ2-3; TRBD2 agrees at 10 bases. The sequenced sample consisted of naive CD4+ T cells sorted from blood. The sample's subset: CD45RA+ positively selected. CDR3 DNA sequence: TGTGCCAGCAGCTTAGAAGGTAGCGGGAGGACAGATACGCAGTATTTT. Protein product: CASSLEGSGRTDTQYF.